The text below deals with one T cell receptor beta chain. What it recognizes is unknown. The data were obtained in a study of shared clonotypes between healthy human individuals. The study, taken as a whole, reports: Clonotype sharing among donors was expected to depend on sequencing depth.

Template for every sorted-subset replicate PCR totaled about 0.2 ug DNA, approximately 30,000 T cell genomes. Repertoires were generated with immunoSEQ multiplex PCR, while TCRdb's copy carries only in-frame clones and drops some. This table holds about 2 million clones, roughly 95% found once. Positive CCR7 selection of CD45RO-negative cells yielded the naive CD8 cells, and terminally differentiated effector memory CD45RA+ cells were excluded. Participating donors were healthy, HIV-negative adults free of recent acute infections or vaccinations. Germline V gene sequence: CDR1 DFQATT, CDR2 SNEGSKA (reference sequence). The CDR3 has 11 amino acids. V was cut by 1 base and J by 5 bases, with 6 bases left in between.

This clonotype originated in a man younger than 35 in good health. The chain has TRBV20-1 and TRBJ2-7; D unresolved. The sample consisted of naive CD8+ T cells sorted from blood. The CDR3 here is CSARVLDEQYF. Written as DNA, the CDR3 is TGCAGTGCTAGAGTGCTGGACGAGCAGTACTTC.